The clone carrying this T cell receptor beta chain was picked up many times. This entry belongs to a study of identical twins. MiXCR, run by TCRdb on the 5' RACE reads, gives a single entry per CDR3 protein. The sample records around 250,000 distinct CDR3 sequences, 6.5% being singletons. The same sample was also studied in work on T cells expressing NK-cell markers. That publication notes: It was sorted CD3+CD56+NKG2C+, CD3+CD56+NKG2C- and CD3+CD56-NKG2C+ T cells that supplied the TCR beta repertoires. Top CD8+ clonotypes included the dominant CD3+CD56+NKG2C+ clonotypes in a handful of donors.

The source of this sequence is a woman aged 18-29 years in good health. The sequenced material came from CD8+ T cells sorted from blood.

The CDR3 sequence: CASSLSVAGADTQYF. DNA of the CDR3: TGTGCCAGCAGCTTATCGGTAGCGGGAGCCGATACGCAGTATTTT. This chain joins TRBV7-2 and TRBJ2-3; 9 nucleotides match TRBD2. Germline V lookup: CDR1 SGHTA, CDR2 FQGNSA. This CDR3 contains 15 residues. V was clipped by 2 bases and J by 6 bases; unmatched bases: 6.